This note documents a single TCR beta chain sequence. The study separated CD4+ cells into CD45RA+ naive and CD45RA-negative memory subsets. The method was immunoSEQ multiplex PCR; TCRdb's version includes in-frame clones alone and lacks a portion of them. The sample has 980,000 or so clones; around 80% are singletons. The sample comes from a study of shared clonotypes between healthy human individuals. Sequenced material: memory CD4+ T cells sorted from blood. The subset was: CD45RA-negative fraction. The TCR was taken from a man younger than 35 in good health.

This CDR3 is CAWRGAGAKNIQYF. Written as DNA, the CDR3 is TGTGCCTGGAGAGGGGCGGGAGCGAAAAACATTCAGTACTTC. The chain recombines TRBV30 with TRBJ2-4, with 7 bases fitting TRBD2. CDR1 is GTSNPN and CDR2 is SVGIG in the germline V gene (reference sequence). The CDR3 covers 14 residues. The J segment lost 4 bases and the V segment lost 3 bases, leaving 6 bases of the junction unmatched.